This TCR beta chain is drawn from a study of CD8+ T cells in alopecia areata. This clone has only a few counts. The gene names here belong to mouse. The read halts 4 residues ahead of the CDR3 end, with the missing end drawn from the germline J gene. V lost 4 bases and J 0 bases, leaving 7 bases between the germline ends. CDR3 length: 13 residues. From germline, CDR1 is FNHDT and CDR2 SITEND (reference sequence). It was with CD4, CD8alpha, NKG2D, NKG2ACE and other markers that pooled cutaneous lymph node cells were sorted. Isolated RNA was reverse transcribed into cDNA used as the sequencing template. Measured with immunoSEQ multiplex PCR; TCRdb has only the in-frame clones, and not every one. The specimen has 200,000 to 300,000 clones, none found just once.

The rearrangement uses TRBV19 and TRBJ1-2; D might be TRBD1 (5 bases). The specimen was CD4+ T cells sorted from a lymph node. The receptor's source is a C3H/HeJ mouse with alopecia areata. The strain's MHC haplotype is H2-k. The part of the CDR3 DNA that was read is TGTGCCAGCAGTGAGGGGTCAAACTCC. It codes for CASSEGSNS. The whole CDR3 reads CASSEGSNSDYTF.